The sequence of this TCR beta chain was determined in a study of blood T cell repertoires in COVID-19. Background on the study: The cDNA or gDNA used as material had been derived from T cells, B-cell-depleted T cells, or PBMCs.

Methods used by the authors: How many nucleated cells were present was estimated from reference gene primer amplification. Generated by immunoSEQ multiplex PCR, the TCRdb table keeps only in-frame clones and is missing some. Clonal size and the V and J genes are those of that table, whereas D and trimming came from the DNA. The sample contains approximately 210,000 clones, around 90% of which appear only once. The TCR originated in a man younger than 35 with active or convalescent COVID-19. Material for sequencing was peripheral blood.

In DNA form, the CDR3 reads TGCGCCAGGCCGGGACTCCGCTACAATGAGCAGTTCTTC. It codes for CARPGLRYNEQFF. V is TRBV5-1 and J is TRBJ2-1; tentative D call: TRBD2 (6 bases). CDR3 size: 13 residues. Trimming cost V 8 bases and J 3 bases, with 12 bases left between them. Per the germline V gene, CDR1 is SGHRS and CDR2 is YFSETQ.